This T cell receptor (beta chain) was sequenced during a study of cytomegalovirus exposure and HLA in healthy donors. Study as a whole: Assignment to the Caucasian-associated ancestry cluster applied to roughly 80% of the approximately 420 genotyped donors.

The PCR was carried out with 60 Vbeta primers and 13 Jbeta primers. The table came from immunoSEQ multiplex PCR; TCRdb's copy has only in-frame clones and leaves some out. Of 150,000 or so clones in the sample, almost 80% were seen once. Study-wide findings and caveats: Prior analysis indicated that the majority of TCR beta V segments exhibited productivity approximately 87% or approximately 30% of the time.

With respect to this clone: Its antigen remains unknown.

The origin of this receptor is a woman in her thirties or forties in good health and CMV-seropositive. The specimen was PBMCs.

The CDR3: CASRPAQVYNEQFF. The CDR3 region has the DNA TGTGCCAGCAGGCCGGCACAGGTGTACAATGAGCAGTTCTTC. The chain recombines TRBV28 with TRBJ2-1; TRBD1 might be the D (5 bases). This CDR3 comprises 14 residues. Germline V gene lookup returns CDR1 MDHEN and CDR2 SYDVKM. Trimming removed 6 bases at V and 4 bases at J, with 13 bases between.